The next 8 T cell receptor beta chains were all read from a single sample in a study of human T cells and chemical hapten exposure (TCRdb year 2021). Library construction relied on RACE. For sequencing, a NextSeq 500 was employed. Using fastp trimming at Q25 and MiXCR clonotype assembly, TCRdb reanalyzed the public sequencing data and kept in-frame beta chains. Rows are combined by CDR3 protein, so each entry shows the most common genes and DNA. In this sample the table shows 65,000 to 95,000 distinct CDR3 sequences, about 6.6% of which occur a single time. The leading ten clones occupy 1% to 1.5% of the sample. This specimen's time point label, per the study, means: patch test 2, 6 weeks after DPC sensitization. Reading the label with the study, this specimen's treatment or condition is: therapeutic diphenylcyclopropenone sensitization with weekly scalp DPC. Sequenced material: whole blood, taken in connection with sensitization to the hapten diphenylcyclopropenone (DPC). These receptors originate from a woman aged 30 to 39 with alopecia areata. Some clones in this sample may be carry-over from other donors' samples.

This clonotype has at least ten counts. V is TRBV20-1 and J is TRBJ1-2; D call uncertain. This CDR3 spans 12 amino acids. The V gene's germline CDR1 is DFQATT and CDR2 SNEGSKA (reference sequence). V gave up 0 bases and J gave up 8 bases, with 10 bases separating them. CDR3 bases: TGCAGTGCTAGAGATAAGTCAGACGGCTACACCTTC. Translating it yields CSARDKSDGYTF.

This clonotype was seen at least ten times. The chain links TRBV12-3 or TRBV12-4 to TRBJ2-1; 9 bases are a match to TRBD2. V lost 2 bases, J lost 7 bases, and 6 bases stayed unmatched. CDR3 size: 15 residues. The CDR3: CASSLSTSGVNEQFF. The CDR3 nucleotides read TGTGCCAGCAGTTTATCGACTAGCGGTGTGAATGAGCAGTTCTTC.

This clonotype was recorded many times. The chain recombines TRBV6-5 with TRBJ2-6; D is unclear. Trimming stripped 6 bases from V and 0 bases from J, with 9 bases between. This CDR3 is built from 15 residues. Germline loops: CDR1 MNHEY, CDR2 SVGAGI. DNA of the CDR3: TGTGCCAGCAGAGATGAGAGCTCTGGGGCCAACGTCCTGACTTTC. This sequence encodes CASRDESSGANVLTF.

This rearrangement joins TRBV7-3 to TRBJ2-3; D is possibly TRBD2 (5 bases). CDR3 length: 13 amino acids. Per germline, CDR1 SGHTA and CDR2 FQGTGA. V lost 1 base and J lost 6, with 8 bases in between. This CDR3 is CASSLSPGDTQYF. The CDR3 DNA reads TGTGCCAGCAGCTTAAGTCCGGGGGATACGCAGTATTTT.

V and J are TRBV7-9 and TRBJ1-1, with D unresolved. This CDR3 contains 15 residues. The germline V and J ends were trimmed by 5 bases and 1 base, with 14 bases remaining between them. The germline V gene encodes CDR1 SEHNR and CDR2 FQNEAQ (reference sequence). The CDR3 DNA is TGTGCCAGCAGCATACGTACGTCCTCGAACACTGAAGCTTTCTTT. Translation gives CASSIRTSSNTEAFF.

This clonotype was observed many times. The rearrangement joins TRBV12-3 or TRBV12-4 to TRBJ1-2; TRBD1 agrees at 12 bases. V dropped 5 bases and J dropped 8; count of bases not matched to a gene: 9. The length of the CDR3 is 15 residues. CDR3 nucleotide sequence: TGTGCCAGCAGTCCACCCGGGACAGGGGGCAGGGGCTACACCTTC. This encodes CASSPPGTGGRGYTF.

This chain's CDR3 is CSVGWNTEAFF. DNA of the CDR3: TGCAGCGTTGGATGGAACACTGAAGCTTTCTTT. The chain is built from TRBV29-1 and TRBJ1-1; D is unclear. CDR1 SQVTM and CDR2 ANQGSEA come from the germline V gene. Trimming removed 4 bases from V and 1 base from J, with 4 bases in between. The CDR3 length is 11 residues.

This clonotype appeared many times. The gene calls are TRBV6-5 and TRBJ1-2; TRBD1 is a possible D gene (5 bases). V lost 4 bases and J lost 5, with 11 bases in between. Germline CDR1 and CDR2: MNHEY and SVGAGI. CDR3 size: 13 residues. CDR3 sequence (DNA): TGTGCCAGCAGTTCCCGGGGACCTTATGGCTACACCTTC. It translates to CASSSRGPYGYTF.